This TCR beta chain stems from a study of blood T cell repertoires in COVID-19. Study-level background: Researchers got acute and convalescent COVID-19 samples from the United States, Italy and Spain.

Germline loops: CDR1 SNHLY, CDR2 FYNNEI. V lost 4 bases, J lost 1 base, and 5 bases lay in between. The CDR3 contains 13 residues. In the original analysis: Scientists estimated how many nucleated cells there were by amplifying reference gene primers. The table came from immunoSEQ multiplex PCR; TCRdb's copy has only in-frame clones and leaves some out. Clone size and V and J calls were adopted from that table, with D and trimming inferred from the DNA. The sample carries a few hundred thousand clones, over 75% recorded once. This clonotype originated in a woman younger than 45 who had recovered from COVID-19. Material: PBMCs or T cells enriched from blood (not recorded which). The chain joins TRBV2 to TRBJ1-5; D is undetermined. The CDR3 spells CASSVRSNQPQHF. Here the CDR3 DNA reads TGTGCCAGCAGTGTGAGGAGCAATCAGCCCCAGCATTTT.